A selection of T cell receptor beta chains follows, all from one sample in a study of blood T cell repertoires in COVID-19. Repertoires were generated with immunoSEQ multiplex PCR, while TCRdb's copy carries only in-frame clones and drops some. The sample includes fewer than 85,000 clones, 70% to 75% seen only once; the top ten take 35%. Sequencing was carried out using peripheral blood. All receptors come from a woman aged 70-85 years with acute or convalescent COVID-19. Each CDR3 is given with its conserved first and last residue. D genes are given only for firm matches. The size entry is marked missing in some rows and otherwise reads once, few, many or a size class.

v_gene,abundance,len,j_gene,d_gene,CDR3aa,CDR3nt
TRBV7-8,.,14,TRBJ2-3,.,CASSRSDYTDTQYF,TGTGCCAGCAGCCGTAGCGACTACACAGATACGCAGTATTTT
TRBV15,few,16,TRBJ2-3,TRBD2,CATSTWTSGRTDTQYF,TGTGCCACCAGCACCTGGACTAGCGGGAGAACAGATACGCAGTATTTT
TRBV12-3/TRBV12-4,.,12,TRBJ1-3,.,CASSSVVNTIYF,TGTGCCAGCAGTTCGGTGGTCAACACCATATATTTT
TRBV19,.,18,TRBJ1-5,.,CASSIKSVTAGINQPQHF,TGTGCCAGTAGTATAAAGTCTGTGACAGCGGGCATCAATCAGCCCCAGCATTTT
TRBV6-6,.,15,TRBJ2-7,TRBD1,CASSPGQGPAYEQYF,TGTGCCAGCAGTCCCGGACAGGGGCCCGCCTACGAGCAGTACTTC
TRBV3-1/TRBV3-2,.,14,TRBJ1-5,.,CASSQGPGVQPQHF,TGTGCCAGCAGCCAAGGGCCCGGGGTTCAGCCCCAGCATTTT
TRBV18,few,13,TRBJ1-1,TRBD1,CASSPVQGAEAFF,TGTGCCAGCTCACCAGTACAGGGGGCTGAAGCTTTCTTT
TRBV19,.,15,TRBJ1-2,TRBD1,CASSIHRDRSNGYTF,TGTGCCAGTAGTATTCACCGGGACAGGTCGAATGGCTACACCTTC
TRBV9,.,16,TRBJ2-1,.,CASSVATDLTYNEQFF,TGTGCCAGCAGCGTAGCGACGGACTTGACCTACAATGAGCAGTTCTTC
TRBV19,.,15,TRBJ2-1,TRBD1,CASSPPGTGASEQFF,TGTGCCAGTAGTCCCCCCGGGACAGGGGCGAGTGAGCAGTTCTTC
TRBV5-4,.,16,TRBJ2-1,TRBD1,CASSRPGTGQYNEQFF,TGTGCCAGCAGCCGTCCCGGGACAGGTCAATACAATGAGCAGTTCTTC
TRBV7-2,.,13,TRBJ2-1,.,CASSLHARVEQFF,TGTGCCAGCAGCTTACATGCGCGGGTTGAGCAGTTCTTC
TRBV5-1,.,15,TRBJ2-7,.,CASSLVPGWGYEQYF,TGCGCCAGCAGCTTGGTTCCGGGGTGGGGCTACGAGCAGTACTTC
TRBV5-6,.,15,TRBJ1-2,TRBD1,CASSLGTGAHYGYTF,TGTGCCAGCAGCTTGGGGACAGGGGCACACTATGGCTACACCTTC
TRBV5-4,.,14,TRBJ1-2,TRBD1,CASSSTWDSYGYTF,TGTGCCAGCAGCTCTACCTGGGACAGCTATGGCTACACCTTC
TRBV11-2,once,15,TRBJ1-4,TRBD1,CASSTRTGANEKLFF,TGTGCCAGCAGCACCCGGACAGGGGCTAATGAAAAACTGTTTTTT
TRBV7-8,.,19,TRBJ1-3,.,CASSLAGGINLPTGNTIYF,TGTGCCAGCAGCTTAGCGGGGGGGATTAACCTCCCTACTGGAAACACCATATATTTT
TRBV4-2,few,14,TRBJ2-1,.,CASSRAGLPNEQFF,TGTGCCAGCAGCCGGGCAGGGCTACCCAATGAGCAGTTCTTC
TRBV25-1,.,17,TRBJ2-1,.,CASSESGGTEFYNEQFF,TGTGCCAGCAGTGAAAGTGGAGGGACAGAATTCTACAATGAGCAGTTCTTC
TRBV14,.,12,TRBJ1-2,.,CASSQVSYGYTF,TGTGCCAGCAGCCAGGTCAGCTATGGCTACACCTTC
TRBV3-1/TRBV3-2,.,18,TRBJ2-1,.,CASSQARFPRGSYNEQFF,TGTGCCAGCAGCCAAGCCCGGTTCCCCCGGGGGTCCTACAATGAGCAGTTCTTC
TRBV18,.,16,TRBJ1-2,TRBD1,CASSLRADRLDYGYTF,TGTGCCAGCTCACTTCGCGCGGACAGGCTAGACTATGGCTACACCTTC
TRBV12-3/TRBV12-4,once,12,TRBJ1-2,TRBD1,CANGGGVYGYTF,TGTGCCAACGGAGGGGGCGTGTATGGCTACACCTTC
TRBV3-1/TRBV3-2,few,14,TRBJ1-1,.,CASSQEVQDTEAFF,TGTGCCAGCAGCCAAGAAGTACAGGACACTGAAGCTTTCTTT
TRBV7-2,.,17,TRBJ2-7,TRBD1,CASSTTTGTARAYEQYF,TGTGCCAGCAGCACAACCACTGGGACAGCTCGGGCCTACGAGCAGTACTTC
TRBV14,.,17,TRBJ1-2,TRBD1,CASSPLGQGGKIRGYTF,TGTGCCAGCAGCCCTCTAGGACAGGGGGGGAAGATTCGTGGCTACACCTTC
TRBV3-1/TRBV3-2,.,17,TRBJ2-1,TRBD1,CASSQGRTGVGYNEQFF,TGTGCCAGCAGCCAAGGGCGAACAGGGGTCGGCTACAATGAGCAGTTCTTC
TRBV10-3,.,15,TRBJ2-2,TRBD2,CAIPGTSGNTGELFF,TGTGCCATACCCGGGACTAGCGGGAACACCGGGGAGCTGTTTTTT
TRBV5-1,.,16,TRBJ2-5,TRBD2,CASSPPGLAGEETQYF,TGCGCCAGCAGCCCACCAGGACTAGCGGGAGAAGAGACCCAGTACTTC
TRBV27,once,16,TRBJ2-1,TRBD2,CASSSLAGVGYNEQFF,TGTGCCAGCAGTTCCTTAGCGGGAGTGGGTTACAATGAGCAGTTCTTC
TRBV7-2,.,14,TRBJ2-1,.,CASSLDRQVSEQFF,TGTGCCAGCAGCTTAGATCGACAGGTGAGTGAGCAGTTCTTC
TRBV7-2,.,13,TRBJ2-1,.,CASSSWTGGEQFF,TGTGCCAGCAGCTCCTGGACCGGAGGTGAGCAGTTCTTC
TRBV3-1/TRBV3-2,few,20,TRBJ2-1,TRBD2,CASSRRIINLAGGFYNEQFF,TGTGCCAGCAGCCGCCGGATAATTAATCTAGCGGGGGGGTTCTACAATGAGCAGTTCTTC
TRBV6-5,few,15,TRBJ1-5,TRBD1,CASSPDRAENQPQHF,TGTGCCAGCAGTCCAGACAGGGCGGAGAATCAGCCCCAGCATTTT
TRBV7-2,.,14,TRBJ1-1,.,CASSLERGGTEAFF,TGTGCCAGCAGCTTAGAACGGGGGGGCACTGAAGCTTTCTTT
TRBV7-8,.,14,TRBJ1-1,.,CASSSRTQNTEAFF,TGTGCCAGCAGTTCTAGGACACAGAACACTGAAGCTTTCTTT
TRBV6-5,.,16,TRBJ1-3,.,CASSSLLGVAGNTIYF,TGTGCCAGCAGTTCTCTTCTAGGGGTGGCTGGAAACACCATATATTTT
TRBV5-1,.,15,TRBJ2-7,TRBD2,CASSPSGRSSYEQYF,TGCGCCAGCAGCCCTAGCGGGAGGTCTTCCTACGAGCAGTACTTC
TRBV3-1/TRBV3-2,.,15,TRBJ2-7,.,CASSQVPGEGYEQYF,TGTGCCAGCAGCCAAGTTCCGGGAGAAGGCTACGAGCAGTACTTC
TRBV3-1/TRBV3-2,once,14,TRBJ2-7,.,CASSQVSRVYEQYF,TGTGCCAGCAGCCAAGTGTCACGGGTCTACGAGCAGTACTTC
TRBV19,.,13,TRBJ1-1,TRBD1,CATKRTGQNEAFF,TGTGCCACCAAACGGACAGGGCAAAATGAAGCTTTCTTT
TRBV6-5,.,15,TRBJ1-2,TRBD1,CASSSRQGTNYGYTF,TGTGCCAGCAGTTCCAGACAGGGGACAAACTATGGCTACACCTTC
TRBV29-1,.,14,TRBJ2-3,TRBD2,CSAGTSGRLDTQYF,TGCAGCGCTGGGACTAGCGGGAGGTTAGATACGCAGTATTTT
TRBV7-3,.,18,TRBJ2-6,.,CASSLIKSGISGANVLTF,TGTGCCAGCAGCTTAATCAAATCAGGGATCTCTGGGGCCAACGTCCTGACTTTC
TRBV18,.,15,TRBJ2-5,TRBD1,CASSPQGAPQETQYF,TGTGCCAGCTCACCACAGGGGGCGCCCCAGGAGACCCAGTACTTC
TRBV11-3,.,14,TRBJ1-4,.,CASSLGPTNEKLFF,TGTGCCAGCAGCTTGGGGCCAACTAATGAAAAACTGTTTTTT
TRBV5-6,.,16,TRBJ2-3,TRBD2,CASSPLAGGITDTQYF,TGTGCCAGCAGCCCGTTAGCGGGGGGGATTACAGATACGCAGTATTTT
TRBV19,.,17,TRBJ1-2,TRBD1,CASRDPGTGAANYGYTF,TGTGCCAGTAGGGACCCCGGGACAGGGGCCGCTAACTATGGCTACACCTTC
TRBV29-1,.,14,TRBJ2-1,.,CSVGTAGIYNEQFF,TGCAGCGTTGGAACCGCCGGGATCTACAATGAGCAGTTCTTC
TRBV5-4,.,15,TRBJ2-3,TRBD2,CASSRPGLVTDTQYF,TGTGCCAGCAGCCGGCCGGGACTAGTCACAGATACGCAGTATTTT